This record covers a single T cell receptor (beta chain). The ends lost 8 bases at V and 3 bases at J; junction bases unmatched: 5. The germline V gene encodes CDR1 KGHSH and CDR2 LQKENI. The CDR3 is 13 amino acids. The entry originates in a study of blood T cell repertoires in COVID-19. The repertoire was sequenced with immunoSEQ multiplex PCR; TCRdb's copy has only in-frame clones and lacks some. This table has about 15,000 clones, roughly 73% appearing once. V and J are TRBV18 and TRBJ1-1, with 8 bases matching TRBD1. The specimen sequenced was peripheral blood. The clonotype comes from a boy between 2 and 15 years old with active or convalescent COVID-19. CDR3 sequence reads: CASRQGLDTEAFF. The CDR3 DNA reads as TGTGCCAGCCGACAGGGGTTAGACACTGAAGCTTTCTTT.